The clone carrying this T cell receptor beta chain was counted only a few times. Its matching antigen is unknown. The sample comes from a study of T cells after yellow fever vaccination. Study-wide results and limits: A large majority of primary-vaccination clones showed up again after the booster (roughly 96% CD4, 75% to 90% CD8). Abundant bulk-derived clonotypes could contaminate FACS-sorted repertoires. Secondary responses were weaker yet peaked faster, day 5 versus 15.

There are 15 residues in the CDR3. Germline assignment: CDR1 SGHRS and CDR2 YFSETQ. Unmatched junction bases numbered 5, after V lost 4 bases and J lost 1 base. A universal primer site and UMIs were added as TCR cDNA was made by 5'RACE template switching. TCRdb independently ran MiXCR on the 5' RACE reads; one entry per CDR3 protein. The table records some 350,000 distinct CDR3 sequences, about 4% of them present only once. The chain uses TRBV5-1 and TRBJ2-7, with 10 bases lining up with TRBD1. Sequenced material: PBMCs, taken 5 days after the yellow fever booster vaccination. The receptor's source is a man aged 18 to 29 who received the YFV17D yellow fever vaccine. In nucleotides, the CDR3 is TGCGCCAGCAGCCCTCGACAGGGGGCTTCCTACGAGCAGTACTTC. Amino acids: CASSPRQGASYEQYF.